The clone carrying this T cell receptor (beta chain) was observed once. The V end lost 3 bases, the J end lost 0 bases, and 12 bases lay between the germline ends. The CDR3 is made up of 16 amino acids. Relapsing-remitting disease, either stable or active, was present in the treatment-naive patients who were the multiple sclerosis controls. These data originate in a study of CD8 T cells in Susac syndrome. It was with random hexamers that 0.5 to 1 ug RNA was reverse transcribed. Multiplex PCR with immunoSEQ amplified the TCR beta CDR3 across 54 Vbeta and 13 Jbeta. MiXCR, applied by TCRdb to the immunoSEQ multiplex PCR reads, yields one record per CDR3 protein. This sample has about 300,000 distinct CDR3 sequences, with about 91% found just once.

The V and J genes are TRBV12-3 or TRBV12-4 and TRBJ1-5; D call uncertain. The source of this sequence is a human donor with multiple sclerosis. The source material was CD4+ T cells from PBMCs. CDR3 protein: CASSLSTAYSNQPQHF. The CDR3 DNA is TGTGCCAGCAGTTTGTCGACGGCTTATAGCAATCAGCCCCAGCATTTT.